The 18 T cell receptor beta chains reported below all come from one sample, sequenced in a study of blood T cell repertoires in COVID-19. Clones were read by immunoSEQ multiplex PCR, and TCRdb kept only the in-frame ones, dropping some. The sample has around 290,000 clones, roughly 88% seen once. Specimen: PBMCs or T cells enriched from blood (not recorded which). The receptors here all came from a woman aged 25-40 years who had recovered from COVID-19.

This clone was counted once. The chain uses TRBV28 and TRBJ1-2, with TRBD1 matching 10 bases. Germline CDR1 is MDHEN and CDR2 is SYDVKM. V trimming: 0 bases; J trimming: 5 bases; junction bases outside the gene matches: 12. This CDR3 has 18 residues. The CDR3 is CASSLWLRGTGEKYGYTF. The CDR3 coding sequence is TGTGCCAGCAGTTTATGGCTGAGGGGGACAGGGGAAAAGTATGGCTACACCTTC.

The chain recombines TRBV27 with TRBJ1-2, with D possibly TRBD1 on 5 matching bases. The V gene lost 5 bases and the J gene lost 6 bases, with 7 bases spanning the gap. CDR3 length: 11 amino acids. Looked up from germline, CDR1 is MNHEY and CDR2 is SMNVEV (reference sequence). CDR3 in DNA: TGTGCCAGCAGTGCGGGGGATGGCTACACCTTC. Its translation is CASSAGDGYTF.

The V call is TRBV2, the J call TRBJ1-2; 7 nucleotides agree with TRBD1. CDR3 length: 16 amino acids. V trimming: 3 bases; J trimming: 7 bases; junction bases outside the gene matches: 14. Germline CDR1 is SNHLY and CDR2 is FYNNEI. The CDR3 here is CASSEEPRDSMRGYTF. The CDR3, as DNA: TGTGCCAGCAGTGAGGAACCCCGGGACAGCATGCGTGGCTACACCTTC. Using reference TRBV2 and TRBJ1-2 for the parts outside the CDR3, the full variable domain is EPEVTQTPSHQVTQMGQEVILRCVPISNHLYFYWYRQILGQKVEFLVSFYNNEISEKSEIFDDQFSVERPDGSNFTLKIRSTKLEDSAMYFCASSEEPRDSMRGYTFGSGTRLTVV.

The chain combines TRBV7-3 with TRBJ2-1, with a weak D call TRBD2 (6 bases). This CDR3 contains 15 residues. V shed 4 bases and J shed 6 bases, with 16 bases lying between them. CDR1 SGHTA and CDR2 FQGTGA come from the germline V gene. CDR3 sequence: CASSSKGLAINEQFF. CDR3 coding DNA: TGTGCCAGCAGCTCCAAAGGGCTAGCGATCAATGAGCAGTTCTTC.

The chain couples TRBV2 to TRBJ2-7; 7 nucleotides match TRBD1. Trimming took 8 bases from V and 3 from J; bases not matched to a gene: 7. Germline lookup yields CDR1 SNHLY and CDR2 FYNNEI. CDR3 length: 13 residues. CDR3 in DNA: TGTGCCAGCTTACCGGGACAGAGCTACGAGCAGTACTTC. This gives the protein CASLPGQSYEQYF. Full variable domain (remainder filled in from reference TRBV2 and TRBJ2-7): EPEVTQTPSHQVTQMGQEVILRCVPISNHLYFYWYRQILGQKVEFLVSFYNNEISEKSEIFDDQFSVERPDGSNFTLKIRSTKLEDSAMYFCASLPGQSYEQYFGPGTRLTVT.

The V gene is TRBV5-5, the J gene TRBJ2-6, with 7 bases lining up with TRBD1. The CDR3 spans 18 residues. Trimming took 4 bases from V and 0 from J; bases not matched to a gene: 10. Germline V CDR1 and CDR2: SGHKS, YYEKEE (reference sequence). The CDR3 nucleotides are TGTGCCAGCAGCATCTTAGGGGGCGGACTCTCTGGGGCCAACGTCCTGACTTTC. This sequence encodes CASSILGGGLSGANVLTF. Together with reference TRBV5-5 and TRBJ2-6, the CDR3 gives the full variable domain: DAGVTQSPTHLIKTRGQQVTLRCSPISGHKSVSWYQQVLGQGPQFIFQYYEKEERGRGNFPDRFSARQFPNYSSELNVNALLLGDSALYLCASSILGGGLSGANVLTFGAGSRLTVL.

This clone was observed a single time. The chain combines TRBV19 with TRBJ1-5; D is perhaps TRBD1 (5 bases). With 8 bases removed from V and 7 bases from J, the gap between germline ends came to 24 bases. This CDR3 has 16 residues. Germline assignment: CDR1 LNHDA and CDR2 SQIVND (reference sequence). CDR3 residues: CASRRGDLGSIQPQHF. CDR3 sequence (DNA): TGTGCCAGTCGACGGGGGGACTTAGGCTCAATACAGCCCCAGCATTTT. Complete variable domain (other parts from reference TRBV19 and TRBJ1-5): DGGITQSPKYLFRKEGQNVTLSCEQNLNHDAMYWYRQDPGQGLRLIYYSQIVNDFQKGDIAEGYSVSREKKESFPLTVTSAQKNPTAFYLCASRRGDLGSIQPQHFGDGTRLSIL.

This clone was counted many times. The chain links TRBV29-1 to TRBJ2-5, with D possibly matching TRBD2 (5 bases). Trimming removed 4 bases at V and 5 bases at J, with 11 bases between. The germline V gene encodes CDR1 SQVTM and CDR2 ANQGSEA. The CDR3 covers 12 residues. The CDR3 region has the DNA TGCAGCGTTGGAGGGTTGGGCGAGACCCAGTACTTC. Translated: CSVGGLGETQYF.

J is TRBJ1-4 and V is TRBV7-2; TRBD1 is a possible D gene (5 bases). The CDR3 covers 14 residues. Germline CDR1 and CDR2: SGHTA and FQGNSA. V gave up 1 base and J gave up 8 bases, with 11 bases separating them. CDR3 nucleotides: TGTGCCAGCAGCTTAGGGCAGGAGGGGGAAAAACTGTTTTTT. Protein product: CASSLGQEGEKLFF. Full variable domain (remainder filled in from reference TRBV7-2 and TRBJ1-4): GAGVSQSPSNKVTEKGKDVELRCDPISGHTALYWYRQSLGQGLEFLIYFQGNSAPDKSGLPSDRFSAERTGGSVSTLTIQRTQQEDSAVYLCASSLGQEGEKLFFGSGTQLSVL.

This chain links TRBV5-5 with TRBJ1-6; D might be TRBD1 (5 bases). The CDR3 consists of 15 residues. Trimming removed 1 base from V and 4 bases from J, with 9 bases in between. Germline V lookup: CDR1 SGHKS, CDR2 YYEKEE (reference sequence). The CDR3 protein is CASSLYRGYNSPLHF. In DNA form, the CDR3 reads TGTGCCAGCAGCTTGTATAGGGGTTATAATTCACCCCTCCACTTT.

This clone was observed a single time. The CDR3 DNA reads as TGTGCCAGCAGCCTCAAATACGAGCAGTACTTC. The encoded protein is CASSLKYEQYF. The chain couples TRBV7-8 to TRBJ2-7; no definite D call. The CDR3 has 11 residues. Trimming took 5 bases from V and 4 from J, leaving 6 bases between them. Germline V gives CDR1 SGHVS, CDR2 FQNEAQ.

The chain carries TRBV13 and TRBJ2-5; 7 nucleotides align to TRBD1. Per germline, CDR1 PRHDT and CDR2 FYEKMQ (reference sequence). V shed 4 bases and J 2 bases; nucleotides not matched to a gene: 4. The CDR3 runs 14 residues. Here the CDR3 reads CASSSRTGQETQYF. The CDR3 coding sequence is TGTGCCAGCAGCTCAAGGACAGGTCAAGAGACCCAGTACTTC.

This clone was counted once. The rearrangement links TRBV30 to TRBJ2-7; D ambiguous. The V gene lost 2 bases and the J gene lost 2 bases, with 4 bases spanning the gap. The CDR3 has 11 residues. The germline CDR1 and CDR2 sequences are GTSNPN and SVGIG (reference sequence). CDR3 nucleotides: TGTGCCTGGAGTCAAACCTACGAGCAGTACTTC. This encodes CAWSQTYEQYF.

CDR3 sequence: CASRYRDRQETQYF. As DNA, the CDR3 is TGTGCCAGCAGATATAGGGACAGACAAGAGACCCAGTACTTC. The chain has TRBV28 and TRBJ2-5, with 7 bases fitting TRBD1. Germline assignment: CDR1 MDHEN and CDR2 SYDVKM. With 6 bases clipped from V and 2 bases from J, the junction kept 6 bases outside the gene matches. CDR3 size: 14 residues.

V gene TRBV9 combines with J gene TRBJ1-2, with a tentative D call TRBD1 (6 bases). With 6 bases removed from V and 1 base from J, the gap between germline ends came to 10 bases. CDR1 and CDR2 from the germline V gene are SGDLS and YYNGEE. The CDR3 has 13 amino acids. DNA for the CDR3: TGTGCCAGCACCTCAGGGGATAACTATGGCTACACCTTC. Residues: CASTSGDNYGYTF. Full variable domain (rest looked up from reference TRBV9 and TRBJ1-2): DSGVTQTPKHLITATGQRVTLRCSPRSGDLSVYWYQQSLDQGLQFLIQYYNGEERAKGNILERFSAQQFPDLHSELNLSSLELGDSALYFCASTSGDNYGYTFGSGTRLTVV.

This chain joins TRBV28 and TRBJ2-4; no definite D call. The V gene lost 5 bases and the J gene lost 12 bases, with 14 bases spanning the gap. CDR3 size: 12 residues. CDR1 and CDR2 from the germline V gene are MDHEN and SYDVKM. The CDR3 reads CASSTLSRPQYF. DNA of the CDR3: TGTGCCAGCAGTACACTATCGCGGCCTCAGTACTTC.

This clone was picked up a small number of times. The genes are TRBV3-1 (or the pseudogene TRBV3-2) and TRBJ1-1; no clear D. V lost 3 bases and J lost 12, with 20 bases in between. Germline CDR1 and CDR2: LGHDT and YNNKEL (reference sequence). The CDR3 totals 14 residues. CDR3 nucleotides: TGTGCCAGCAGCCAGGATCTCTTAGCCCTCGAAACTTTCTTT. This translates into CASSQDLLALETFF.

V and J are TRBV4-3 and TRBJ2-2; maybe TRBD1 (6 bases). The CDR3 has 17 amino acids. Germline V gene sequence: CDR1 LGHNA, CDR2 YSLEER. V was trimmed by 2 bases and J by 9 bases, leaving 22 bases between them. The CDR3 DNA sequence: TGCGCCAGCAGCCAAATACAGGGTGGCCGGTTCGCTAGGGAGCTGTTTTTT. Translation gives CASSQIQGGRFARELFF.